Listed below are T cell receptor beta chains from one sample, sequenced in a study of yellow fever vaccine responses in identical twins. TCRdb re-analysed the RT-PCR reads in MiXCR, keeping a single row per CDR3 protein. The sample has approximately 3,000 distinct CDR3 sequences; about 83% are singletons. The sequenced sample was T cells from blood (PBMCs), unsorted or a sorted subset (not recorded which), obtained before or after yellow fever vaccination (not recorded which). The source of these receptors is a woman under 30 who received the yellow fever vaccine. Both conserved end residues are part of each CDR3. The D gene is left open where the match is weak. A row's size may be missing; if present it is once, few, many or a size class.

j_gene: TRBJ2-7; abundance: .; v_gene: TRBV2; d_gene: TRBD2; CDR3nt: TGTGCCAGCAGTGATCAGGGAGGGCCATTCGAGCAGTACTTC; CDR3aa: CASSDQGGPFEQYF
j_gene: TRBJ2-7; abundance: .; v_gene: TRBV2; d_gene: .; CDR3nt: TGTGCCAGCAGTACCGGGACTCTATCCTACGAGCAGTACTTC; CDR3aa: CASSTGTLSYEQYF
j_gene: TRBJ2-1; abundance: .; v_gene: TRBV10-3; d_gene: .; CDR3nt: TGTGCCATCAGCACTGTGGAAGAGCAGTTCTTC; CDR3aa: CAISTVEEQFF
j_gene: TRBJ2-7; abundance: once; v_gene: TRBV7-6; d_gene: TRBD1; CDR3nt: TGTGCCAGCAGCTGGACCGGGACAGGCTACGAGCAGTACTTC; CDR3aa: CASSWTGTGYEQYF
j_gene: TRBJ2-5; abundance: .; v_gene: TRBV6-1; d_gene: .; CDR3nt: TGTGCCAGCAGTACCATAGTAGAGACCCAGTACTTC; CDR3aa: CASSTIVETQYF
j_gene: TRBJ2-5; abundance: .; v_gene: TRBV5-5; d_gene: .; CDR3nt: TGTGCCAGCAGCTTGGGGTGGGGTACCCAAGAGACCCAGTACTTC; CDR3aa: CASSLGWGTQETQYF
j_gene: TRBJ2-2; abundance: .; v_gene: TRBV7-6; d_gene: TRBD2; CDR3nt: TGTGCCAGCAGCTTACTAGCGGGAGGACAGATTAACACCGGGGAGCTGTTTTTT; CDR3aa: CASSLLAGGQINTGELFF
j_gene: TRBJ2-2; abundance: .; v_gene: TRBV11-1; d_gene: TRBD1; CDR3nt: TGTGCCAGCAGCTTATTTACAGGGGGCGCGTCTGGGGAGCTGTTTTTT; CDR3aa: CASSLFTGGASGELFF
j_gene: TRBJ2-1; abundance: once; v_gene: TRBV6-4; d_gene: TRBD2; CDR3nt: TGTGCCAGCAGTGCCTCTAGCGGGGGATCATATGAGCAGTTCTTC; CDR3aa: CASSASSGGSYEQFF
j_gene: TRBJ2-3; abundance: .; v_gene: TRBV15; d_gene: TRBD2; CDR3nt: TGTGCCACCAGCAGAGTCCGGGGACTAGCGGGCACAGATACGCAGTATTTT; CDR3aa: CATSRVRGLAGTDTQYF
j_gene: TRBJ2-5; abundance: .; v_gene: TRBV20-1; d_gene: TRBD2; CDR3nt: TGCAGTGCTAGAGATATAGCGGGAGCGTCACCCGAGACCCAGTACTTC; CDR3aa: CSARDIAGASPETQYF
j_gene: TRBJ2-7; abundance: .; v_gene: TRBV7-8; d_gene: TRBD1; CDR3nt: TGTGCCAGCAGCCTCCGGGACAGGGCCTACGAGCAGTACTTC; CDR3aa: CASSLRDRAYEQYF
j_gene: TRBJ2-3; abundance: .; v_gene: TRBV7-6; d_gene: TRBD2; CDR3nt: TGTGCCAGCAGCTCGGCAGCGGGGGGGCCCACAGATACGCAGTATTTT; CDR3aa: CASSSAAGGPTDTQYF
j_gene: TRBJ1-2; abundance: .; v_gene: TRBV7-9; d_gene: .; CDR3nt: TGTGCCAGCAGTGCGTTCCGGGGCTATGGCTACACCTTC; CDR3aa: CASSAFRGYGYTF
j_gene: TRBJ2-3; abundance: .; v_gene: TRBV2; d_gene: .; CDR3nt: TGTGCCAGCAGCGAACAGGGTCTTTCCACGGATACGCAGTATTTT; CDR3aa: CASSEQGLSTDTQYF
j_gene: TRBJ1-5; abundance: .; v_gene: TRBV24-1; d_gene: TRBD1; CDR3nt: TGTGCCACCAGTGAACAGGGGGCTCAGCCCCAGCATTTT; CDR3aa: CATSEQGAQPQHF
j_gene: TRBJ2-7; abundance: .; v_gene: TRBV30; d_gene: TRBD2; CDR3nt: TGTGCCTGGAGTTCCTTTCCTTCGGGAGGGACCTACGAGCAGTACTTC; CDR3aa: CAWSSFPSGGTYEQYF
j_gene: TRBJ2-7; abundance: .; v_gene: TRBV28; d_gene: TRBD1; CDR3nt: TGTGCCAGCAGTTTTCCAGGGGGCAGGAACGAGCAGTACTTC; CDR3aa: CASSFPGGRNEQYF
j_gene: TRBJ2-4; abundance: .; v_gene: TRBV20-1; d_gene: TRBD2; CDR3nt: TGCAGTGCTAAGGGACTAGGTAAAAACATTCAGTACTTC; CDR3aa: CSAKGLGKNIQYF
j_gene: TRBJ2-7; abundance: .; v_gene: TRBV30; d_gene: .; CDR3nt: TGTGCCTGGAGTGTAGGGTCCCGGGCCCCCTACGAGCAGTACTTC; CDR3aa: CAWSVGSRAPYEQYF
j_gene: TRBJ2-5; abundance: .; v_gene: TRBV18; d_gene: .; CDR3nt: TGTGCCAGCTCAAATAATAACCAAGAGACCCAGTACTTC; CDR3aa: CASSNNNQETQYF
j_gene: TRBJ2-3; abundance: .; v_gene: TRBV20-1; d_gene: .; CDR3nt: TGCAGTGCTAGAGATGCCGCAGCAACAGATACGCAGTATTTT; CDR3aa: CSARDAAATDTQYF
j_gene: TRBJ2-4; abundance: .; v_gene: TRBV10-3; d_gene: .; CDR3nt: TGTGCCATCAGTGAGACCCAGCTACAAGGGGACAAAAACATTCAGTACTTC; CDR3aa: CAISETQLQGDKNIQYF
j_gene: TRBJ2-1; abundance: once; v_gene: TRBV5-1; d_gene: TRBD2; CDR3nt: TGTGCCAGCAGCTTGGTCTCGGTGACTAGCGGCTACAATGAGCAGTTCTTC; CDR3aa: CASSLVSVTSGYNEQFF
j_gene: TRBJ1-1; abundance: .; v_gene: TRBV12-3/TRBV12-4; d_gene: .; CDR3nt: TGTGCCAGCAGTCGATATAACACTGAAGCTTTCTTT; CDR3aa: CASSRYNTEAFF
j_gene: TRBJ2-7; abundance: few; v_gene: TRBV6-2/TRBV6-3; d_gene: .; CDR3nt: TGTGCCAGCAGTTACTCGACCGGCTACGAGCAGTACTTC; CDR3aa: CASSYSTGYEQYF
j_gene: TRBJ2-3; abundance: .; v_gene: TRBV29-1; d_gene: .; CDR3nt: TGCAGCTCGGCGAGGAGCCTTTCCGATACGCAGTATTTT; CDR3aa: CSSARSLSDTQYF
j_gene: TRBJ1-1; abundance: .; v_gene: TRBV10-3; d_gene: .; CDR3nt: TGTGCCATCAGTGGGGGGGAGGGAGGCACTGAAGCTTTCTTT; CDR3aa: CAISGGEGGTEAFF
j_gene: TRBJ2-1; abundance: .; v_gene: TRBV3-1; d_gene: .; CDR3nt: TGTGCCAGCAGCCAGGTTACGGGGAACAATGAGCAGTTCTTC; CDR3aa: CASSQVTGNNEQFF
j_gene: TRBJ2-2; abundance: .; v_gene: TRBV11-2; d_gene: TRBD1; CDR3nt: TGTGCCAGCAGCCGGGTGACAGGGGGCACCGGGGAGCTGTTTTTT; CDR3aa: CASSRVTGGTGELFF
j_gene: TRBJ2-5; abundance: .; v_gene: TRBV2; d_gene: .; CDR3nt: TGTGCCAGCAGTGATGTTCCGGGGTGGAAGACCCAGTACTTC; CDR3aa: CASSDVPGWKTQYF
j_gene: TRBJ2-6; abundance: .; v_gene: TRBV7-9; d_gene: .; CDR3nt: TGTGCCAGCAGCTTTGTGGGGGCCAACGTCCTGACTTTC; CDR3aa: CASSFVGANVLTF
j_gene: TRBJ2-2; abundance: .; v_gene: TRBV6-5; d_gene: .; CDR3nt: TGTGCCAGCAGTTACTTTCAGAGCACCGGGGAGCTGTTTTTT; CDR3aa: CASSYFQSTGELFF
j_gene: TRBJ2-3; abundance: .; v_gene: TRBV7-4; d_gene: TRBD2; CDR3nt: TGTGCCAGCAGCTCCCAGACTAGCGGGAGCACAGATACGCAGTATTTT; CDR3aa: CASSSQTSGSTDTQYF
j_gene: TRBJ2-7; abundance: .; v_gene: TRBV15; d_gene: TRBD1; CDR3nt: TGTGCCACCAGCAGAGTGGGACAGAGCTACGAGCAGTACTTC; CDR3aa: CATSRVGQSYEQYF
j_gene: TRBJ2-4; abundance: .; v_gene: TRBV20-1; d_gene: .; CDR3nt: TGCAGTGCTAGAGTGGGAATCAGTCGGGCGGGGGCCTATTTAGCCAAAAACATTCAGTACTTC; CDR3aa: CSARVGISRAGAYLAKNIQYF
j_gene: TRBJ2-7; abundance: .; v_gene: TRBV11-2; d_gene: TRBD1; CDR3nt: TGTGCCAGCAGCTGGACAGGACCCGAGCAGTACTTC; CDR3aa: CASSWTGPEQYF
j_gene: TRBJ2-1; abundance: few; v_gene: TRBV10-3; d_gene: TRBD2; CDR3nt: TGTGCCATCAGTACCGGGACTAGCGGTCTCAATGAGCAGTTCTTC; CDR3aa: CAISTGTSGLNEQFF
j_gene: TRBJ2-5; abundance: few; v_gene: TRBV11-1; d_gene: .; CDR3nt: TGTGCCAGCAGCCCACGGGAACTGATACAGCAAGAGACCCAGTACTTC; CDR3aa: CASSPRELIQQETQYF